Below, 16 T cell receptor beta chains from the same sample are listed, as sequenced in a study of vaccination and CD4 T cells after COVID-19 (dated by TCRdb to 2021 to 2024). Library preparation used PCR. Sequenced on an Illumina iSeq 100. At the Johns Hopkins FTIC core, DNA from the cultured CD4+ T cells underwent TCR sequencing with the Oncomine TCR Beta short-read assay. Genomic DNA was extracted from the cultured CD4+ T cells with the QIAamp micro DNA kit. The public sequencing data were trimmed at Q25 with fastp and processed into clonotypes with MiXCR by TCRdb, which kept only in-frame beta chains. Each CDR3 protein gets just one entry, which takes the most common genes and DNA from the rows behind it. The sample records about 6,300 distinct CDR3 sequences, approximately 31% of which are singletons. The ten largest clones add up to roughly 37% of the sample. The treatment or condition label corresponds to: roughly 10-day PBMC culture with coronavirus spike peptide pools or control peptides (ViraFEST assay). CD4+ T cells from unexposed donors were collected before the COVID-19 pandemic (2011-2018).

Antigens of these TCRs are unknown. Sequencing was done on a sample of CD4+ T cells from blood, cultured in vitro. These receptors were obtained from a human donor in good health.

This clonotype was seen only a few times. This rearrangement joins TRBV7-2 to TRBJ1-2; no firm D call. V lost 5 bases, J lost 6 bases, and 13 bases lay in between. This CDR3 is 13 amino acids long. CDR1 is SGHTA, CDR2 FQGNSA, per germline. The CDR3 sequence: CASSPSEGHGYTF. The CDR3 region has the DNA TGTGCCAGCAGCCCGTCTGAGGGCCATGGCTACACCTTC.

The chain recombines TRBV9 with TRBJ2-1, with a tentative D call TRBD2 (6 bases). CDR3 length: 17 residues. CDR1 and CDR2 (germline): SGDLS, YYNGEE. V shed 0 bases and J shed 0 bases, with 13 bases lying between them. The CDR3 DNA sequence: TGTGCCAGCAGCGTAGAGGGGCGGGGTAGCTCCTACAATGAGCAGTTCTTC. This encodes CASSVEGRGSSYNEQFF.

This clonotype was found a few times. CDR3: CASSLDRGDSPLHF. CDR3 in DNA: TGTGCCAGCAGTCTCGACAGGGGAGATTCACCCCTCCACTTT. The gene calls are TRBV28 and TRBJ1-6; the match to TRBD1 covers 8 bases. Losses at the gene ends were 5 bases for V and 8 bases for J; bases not matched to a gene: 5. This CDR3 contains 14 residues. Germline V gene lookup returns CDR1 MDHEN and CDR2 SYDVKM.

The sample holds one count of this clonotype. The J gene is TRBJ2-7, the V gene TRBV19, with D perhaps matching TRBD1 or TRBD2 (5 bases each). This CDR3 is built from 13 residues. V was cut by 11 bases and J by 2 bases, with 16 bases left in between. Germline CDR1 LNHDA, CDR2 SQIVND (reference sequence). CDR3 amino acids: CAASRDGAYEQYF. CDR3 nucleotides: TGTGCCGCTTCTCGGGACGGAGCCTACGAGCAGTACTTC.

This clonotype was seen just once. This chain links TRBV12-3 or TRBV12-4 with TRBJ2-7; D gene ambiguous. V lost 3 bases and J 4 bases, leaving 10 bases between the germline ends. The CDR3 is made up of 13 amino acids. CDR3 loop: CASSFQDGYEQYF. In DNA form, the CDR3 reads TGTGCCAGCAGTTTCCAAGACGGGTACGAGCAGTACTTC.

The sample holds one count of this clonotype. CDR3 sequence (DNA): TGTGCCAGCAGTTACCCGGGAGGGGCTGGGGCCAACGTCCTGACTTTC. Its translation is CASSYPGGAGANVLTF. The chain combines TRBV6-5 with TRBJ2-6; 8 nucleotides align to TRBD2. CDR1 MNHEY and CDR2 SVGAGI come from the germline V gene. The CDR3 loop spans 16 amino acids. V lost 2 bases and J lost 2; bases outside the gene matches: 2.

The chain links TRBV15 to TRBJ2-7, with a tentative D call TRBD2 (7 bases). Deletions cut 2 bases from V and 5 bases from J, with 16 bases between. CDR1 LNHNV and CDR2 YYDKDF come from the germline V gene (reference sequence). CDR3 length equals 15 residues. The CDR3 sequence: CATSRPRGGSNEQYF. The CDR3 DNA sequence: TGTGCCACCAGCAGACCGAGGGGGGGGAGCAACGAGCAGTACTTC.

CDR3 sequence: CATSDLNRGPDTQYF. The CDR3 nucleotides read TGTGCCACCAGTGATTTGAACAGGGGGCCAGATACGCAGTATTTT. The gene calls are TRBV24-1 and TRBJ2-3, with TRBD1 matching over 9 bases. V trimming: 0 bases; J trimming: 4 bases; junction bases outside the gene matches: 1. Germline assignment: CDR1 KGHDR and CDR2 SFDVKD. The CDR3 runs 15 residues.

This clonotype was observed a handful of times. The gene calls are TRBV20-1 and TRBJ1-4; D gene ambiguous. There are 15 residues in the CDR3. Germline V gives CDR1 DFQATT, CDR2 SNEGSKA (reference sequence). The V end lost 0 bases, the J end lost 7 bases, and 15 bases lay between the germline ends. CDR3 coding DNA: TGCAGTGCTAGAGATCGAATGCTAGTAGGTGAAAAACTGTTTTTT. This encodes CSARDRMLVGEKLFF.

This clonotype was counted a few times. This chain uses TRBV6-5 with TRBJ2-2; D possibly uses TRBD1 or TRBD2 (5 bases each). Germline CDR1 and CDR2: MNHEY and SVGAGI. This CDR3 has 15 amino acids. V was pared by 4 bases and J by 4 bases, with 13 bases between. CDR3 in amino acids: CASSWDRGGTGELFF. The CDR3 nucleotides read TGTGCCAGCAGTTGGGACCGTGGGGGCACCGGGGAGCTGTTTTTT.

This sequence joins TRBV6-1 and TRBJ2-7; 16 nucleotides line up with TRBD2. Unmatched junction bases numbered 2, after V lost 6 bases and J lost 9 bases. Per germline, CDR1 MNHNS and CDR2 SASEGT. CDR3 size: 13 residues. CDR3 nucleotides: TGTGCCAGCAGGGGACTAGCGGGAGGGGGGCAGTACTTC. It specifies CASRGLAGGGQYF.

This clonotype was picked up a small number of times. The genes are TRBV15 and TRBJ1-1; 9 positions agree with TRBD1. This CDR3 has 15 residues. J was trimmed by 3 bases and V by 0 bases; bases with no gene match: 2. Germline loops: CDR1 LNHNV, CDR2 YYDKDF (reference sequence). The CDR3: CATSRDRQGDTEAFF. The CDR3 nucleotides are TGTGCCACCAGCAGAGATAGACAGGGGGACACTGAAGCTTTCTTT.

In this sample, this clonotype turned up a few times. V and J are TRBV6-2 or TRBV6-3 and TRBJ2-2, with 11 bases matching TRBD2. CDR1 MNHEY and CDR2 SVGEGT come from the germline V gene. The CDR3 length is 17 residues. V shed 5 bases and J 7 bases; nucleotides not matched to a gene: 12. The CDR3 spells CASSQPTSGRLVGELFF. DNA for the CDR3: TGTGCCAGCAGTCAGCCAACTAGCGGGAGATTGGTCGGGGAGCTGTTTTTT.

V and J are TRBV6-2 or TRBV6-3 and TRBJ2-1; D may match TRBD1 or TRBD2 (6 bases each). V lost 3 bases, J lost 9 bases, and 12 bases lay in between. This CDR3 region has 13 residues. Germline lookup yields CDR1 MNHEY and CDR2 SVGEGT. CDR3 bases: TGTGCCAGCAGTTATACAGAGGGGGGTGAGCAGTTCTTC. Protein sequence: CASSYTEGGEQFF.

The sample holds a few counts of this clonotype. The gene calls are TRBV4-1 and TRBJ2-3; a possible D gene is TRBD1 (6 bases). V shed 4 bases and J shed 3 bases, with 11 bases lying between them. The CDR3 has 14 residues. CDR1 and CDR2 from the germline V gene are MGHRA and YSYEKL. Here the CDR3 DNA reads TGCGCCAGCAGCCGGCAGGGGAGTACAGATACGCAGTATTTT. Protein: CASSRQGSTDTQYF.

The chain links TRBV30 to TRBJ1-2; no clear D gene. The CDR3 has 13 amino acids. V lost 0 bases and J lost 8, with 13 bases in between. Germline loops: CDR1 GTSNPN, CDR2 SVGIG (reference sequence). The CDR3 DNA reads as TGTGCCTGGAGTGTGAGTACGGCAGAAGGCTACACCTTC. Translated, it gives CAWSVSTAEGYTF.